This note documents a single T cell receptor beta chain sequence. After extraction with the RNeasy kit, about 0.5 to 1 ug of the RNA was reverse transcribed using random hexamers. Amplification of TCR beta CDR3 was carried out by immunoSEQ multiplex PCR, which covered 54 Vbeta and 13 Jbeta segments. Via MiXCR, TCRdb re-called the immunoSEQ multiplex PCR reads, giving one row per CDR3 protein. Of a few hundred thousand distinct CDR3 sequences in the sample, roughly 85% are singletons; the top ten hold over 0.1%. The data stem from a study of CD8 T cells in Susac syndrome. The V end lost 0 bases, the J end lost 0 bases, and 6 bases lay between the germline ends. The germline V gene encodes CDR1 DFQATT and CDR2 SNEGSKA (reference sequence). The CDR3 has 14 amino acids.

The sequencing input was CD8+ T cells from PBMCs. This receptor was taken from a human donor with multiple sclerosis. This chain links TRBV20-1 with TRBJ2-4; D possibly corresponds to TRBD2 (5 bases). The CDR3 loop reads CSARDGIAKNIQYF. CDR3 DNA sequence: TGCAGTGCTAGAGACGGGATAGCCAAAAACATTCAGTACTTC.